This T cell receptor beta chain stems from a study of CD8 T cells in ankylosing spondylitis. Findings and limits, study-wide: It appeared that ankylosing spondylitis blood was characterized by a TCR beta motif of fewer than 10 highly homologous variants. Relatively scarce in peripheral blood, disease-linked clones were CD8+. Clones linked to disease were reported to show significant enrichment in matched ankylosing spondylitis synovial fluid.

Researchers built TCR beta libraries using quantitative 5'-RACE with molecular barcodes. TCRdb processed the 5' RACE reads anew with MiXCR; each CDR3 protein has one entry. In the table there are roughly 100,000 distinct CDR3 sequences, about 8.3% of which are singletons. As for this clonotype: Its target is not known. Being one base from a much bigger clone, this may be a read error.

The CDR3 runs to 15 residues. The germline V gene encodes CDR1 MNHEY and CDR2 SVGEGT. The source of this sequence is a male donor with ankylosing spondylitis or in good health (not recorded which). Specimen: blood, either unsorted or a sorted T cell fraction (not recorded which). V is TRBV6-2 or TRBV6-3 and J is TRBJ2-3; the D gene is possibly TRBD1 (5 bases). The CDR3 region has the DNA TGTGTCAGTCGTTTGGGGCCGACTAGCACAGATACGCAGTATTTT. As protein: CVSRLGPTSTDTQYF.